The sequence of this TCR beta chain was determined in a study of a mutant IDH1 vaccine in newly diagnosed glioma. Sequenced by immunoSEQ multiplex PCR; TCRdb stores in-frame clones only, minus some. The sample shows about 48,000 clones, approximately 79% of them seen only once. As regards this clone: Its antigen is not known.

The time point: week 35, safety follow-up. The vaccine gave 300 ug of a 20-mer mutant IDH1 peptide subcutaneously per dose. Eight vaccine doses were administered to patients at weeks 1, 3, 5, 7, 11, 15, 19 and 23. CDR1 and CDR2 (germline): MNHEY, SMNVEV (reference sequence). V shed 2 bases and J 8 bases; nucleotides not matched to a gene: 6. The CDR3 runs 14 residues. The rearrangement joins TRBV27 to TRBJ1-2; 9 bases are shared with TRBD1. Sequenced here: PBMCs, sampled from a glioma patient whose treatment included an IDH1 peptide vaccine. This sequence originates from a man aged 35-49 years with glioma. This CDR3 is CASSLLGQGGGYTF. In DNA, the CDR3 is TGTGCCAGCAGTTTACTGGGACAGGGTGGGGGCTACACCTTC.